This T cell receptor beta chain was captured in a study of T-cell reconstitution after alpha-beta-depleted transplantation in children. Study-wide findings and caveats: The high TCRbeta diversity at day 60 in some patients came from surviving recipient T cells and thymic progenitors. Roughly two months post-transplant, alpha-beta T cells reportedly originated from several hundred graft clones that had expanded. T-cell counts and diversity at one year post-transplant came mainly from newly produced T cells.

This clonotype was observed at least ten times. Its antigen is currently unknown. Construction of the TCRbeta library involved unique molecular identifiers. TCRdb re-called the PCR reads with MiXCR, one entry per CDR3 protein. The data show fewer than 350,000 distinct CDR3 sequences, with around 10% seen just once and roughly 7% held by the top ten. This CDR3 region has 15 residues. Looked up from germline, CDR1 is DFQATT and CDR2 is SNEGSKA (reference sequence). V was shortened by 6 bases and J by 0 bases, with 12 bases between the two germline ends. The starting material was PBMCs, obtained before TCRalphabeta/CD19-depleted stem cell transplant. The TCR originated in a boy less than two years old with acute myeloid leukemia, due to receive a stem cell transplant. The rearrangement joins TRBV20-1 to TRBJ1-6, with no clear D. As DNA, the CDR3 is TGCAGTGCCTTCCTATGGGCCTCCTATAATTCACCCCTCCACTTT. It yields the protein CSAFLWASYNSPLHF.